The present TCR beta chain was sequenced within a study of blood T cell repertoires in COVID-19 (TCRdb year 2020). With regard to the full study: The collaborator samples originated in the United States, Italy and Spain and spanned the acute and convalescent phases of COVID-19. The material from the prospective study consisted of cDNA or gDNA derived from T cells, B-cell-depleted T cells, or PBMCs. Deeply sampled blood TCRbeta repertoires from subjects exposed to, actively infected with, or recovered from COVID-19 were included in the dataset. The repertoires were made available in a free public database intended to serve as a resource for research on the immune response to SARS-CoV-2. Samples came from the ongoing ImmuneRACE study (first 160 participants) plus 1,254 subjects from 6 global collaborators. Nearly every sample came with metadata listing a de-identified subject ID, COVID-19 status, age in years and sex. HLA class I and class II types, where available, came from metadata supplied by the sample provider rather than from assay-based typing. On the study overall, not on this receptor specifically: The quantity of clinical and demographic metadata differed by source and by participant and was supplied without curation.

Details on this clone: Its antigen target is currently unknown. Base qualities were left out, and no much larger clone turns up one base away.

Samples from volunteer blood donors who had recovered from COVID-19 were contributed by a second Seattle source. Each collaborating institution followed its own protocols to collect whole blood in K2EDTA tubes. For TCRbeta analysis, collaborators shipped samples as frozen whole blood, isolated PBMCs, or DNA extracted from either of those sample types. The immunoSEQ Assay, a bias-controlled multiplex PCR, was used to amplify TCRbeta CDR3 regions from genomic DNA. Under the source paper's analysis protocol: The number of nucleated cells in each sample was estimated by amplification of reference gene primers within the assay. Sequence reads were collapsed and filtered to measure the absolute abundance of every unique TCRbeta CDR3 rearrangement. For each sample, productive Simpson clonality was calculated as the square root of Simpson's diversity index over productive rearrangements. TCRdb carries this immuneACCESS record with in-frame sequences only. Its versions omit some clonotypes, under half of them owing to an unresolved V gene in the studies checked, with the rest unexplained. That table furnishes V, J and clone size, whereas the DNA furnished D and trimming. This sample holds 90,000 to 150,000 clones; 70% to 90% were observed only once. Approximately 7.2% of the sample rests with the top ten.

This clonotype was obtained from a man aged 70-80 years who had recovered from COVID-19. Sequencing was done on a sample of peripheral blood.

The encoded CDR3 is CASSLGTGAGDTEAFF. The base sequence is TGCGCCAGCAGCTTGGGGACAGGGGCCGGGGACACTGAAGCTTTCTTT. In this chain, TRBV5-1 is recombined with TRBJ1-1, and 9 junctional nucleotides match TRBD1. From the germline V gene, CDR1 is SGHRS and CDR2 is YFSETQ. Trimming leaves V shorter by 0 bases and J shorter by 3 bases, with the junction holding 6 bases beyond the gene matches. The CDR3 has 16 amino acids, counting the end cysteine and phenylalanine. Only the CDR3 part of the read is kept: 48 bases, read in frame from the first base.